These 12 T cell receptor beta chains originate from one sample sequenced in a study of shared clonotypes between healthy human individuals. Profiling relied on immunoSEQ multiplex PCR, and the TCRdb table lists in-frame clones only, not all of them. The sample holds about 490,000 clones, 79% seen once. Sequenced material: PBMCs. The source of these receptors is a woman aged 40 to 50 in good health. Some clones in this sample may be carry-over from other donors' samples.

A remark on this clone: This same CDR3 is encoded by further DNA sequences in the sample. This chain uses TRBV5-1 with TRBJ2-7; D call uncertain. This CDR3 region has 12 residues. Trimming took off 1 base at V and 3 bases at J, with 5 bases between the two ends. Germline lookup yields CDR1 SGHRS and CDR2 YFSETQ. The CDR3: CASSLSSYEQYF. The DNA for the CDR3 is TGCGCCAGCAGCTTGTCTAGCTACGAGCAGTACTTC.

V is TRBV6-5 and J is TRBJ2-5; 8 positions agree with TRBD1. The CDR3 has 16 residues. After removal of 2 bases from V and 4 bases from J, the junction contained 9 bases not matched to a gene. The germline gives CDR1 MNHEY, CDR2 SVGAGI. The CDR3 bases are TGTGCCAGCAGTTACACAGGGGGAAACGGAGGAGAGACCCAGTACTTC. It specifies CASSYTGGNGGETQYF.

This chain connects TRBV5-1 to TRBJ2-6; 11 bases are shared with TRBD1. CDR1 is SGHRS and CDR2 is YFSETQ in the germline V gene. With 4 bases clipped from V and 2 bases from J, the junction kept 11 bases outside the gene matches. The CDR3 spans 19 residues. Here the CDR3 reads CASSPWTGGADAGANVLTF. The CDR3 DNA reads TGCGCCAGCAGCCCGTGGACAGGGGGCGCGGATGCTGGGGCCAACGTCCTGACTTTC.

The CDR3 bases are TGTGCCAGCAGCCGGGGGACTCCATACGAGCAGTACTTC. Amino acid sequence: CASSRGTPYEQYF. The genes are TRBV5-4 and TRBJ2-7; the D gene is possibly TRBD2 (6 bases). CDR3 size: 13 residues. Germline-derived CDR1 and CDR2 are SGHNT and YYREEE (reference sequence). V was pared by 4 bases and J by 4 bases, with 12 bases between.

The table lists this clone with many counts. The rearrangement uses TRBV27 and TRBJ2-1, with 8 bases matching TRBD1. The CDR3 is made up of 18 amino acids. V gave up 7 bases and J gave up 6 bases; unmatched junction bases: 20. The V gene's germline CDR1 is MNHEY and CDR2 SMNVEV (reference sequence). The CDR3 DNA is TGTGCCAGCAATCCCCAAGGACAGGGAACAGTAGGAGTCAATGAGCAGTTCTTC. This sequence encodes CASNPQGQGTVGVNEQFF.

The chain employs TRBV7-2 and TRBJ2-5; TRBD2 agrees at 9 bases. Germline CDR1 SGHTA, CDR2 FQGNSA. Unmatched junction bases numbered 8, after V lost 5 bases and J lost 4 bases. The CDR3 covers 15 residues. The CDR3 DNA reads TGTGCCAGCAGCCACGTAGCGGGAGTTGGAGAGACCCAGTACTTC. It yields the protein CASSHVAGVGETQYF.

The chain has TRBV27 and TRBJ2-1, with no clear D. The V end lost 7 bases, the J end lost 10 bases, and 8 bases lay between the germline ends. This CDR3 comprises 10 residues. Germline CDR1 reads MNHEY; CDR2 reads SMNVEV (reference sequence). CDR3 DNA: TGTGCCAGCATGGGTGGGGAGCAGTTCTTC. Its protein product is CASMGGEQFF.

The chain carries TRBV2 and TRBJ2-3; D is possibly TRBD2 (5 bases). The CDR3 has 14 residues. CDR1 and CDR2 from the germline V gene are SNHLY and FYNNEI. Trimming left V 6 bases short and J 2 bases short, with 12 bases between. CDR3 region: CASRELVNTDTQYF. CDR3 nucleotide sequence: TGTGCCAGCAGGGAACTAGTGAACACAGATACGCAGTATTTT.

The rearrangement joins TRBV7-8 to TRBJ1-5; possibly TRBD1 for D (5 bases). The CDR3 spans 15 residues. The germline gives CDR1 SGHVS, CDR2 FQNEAQ. V lost 0 bases to trimming and J lost 6 bases, with 12 bases between them. CDR3 bases: TGTGCCAGCAGCTTAGCGCAGGGTAGGGGTCAGCCCCAGCATTTT. Protein: CASSLAQGRGQPQHF.

The chain is built from TRBV5-1 and TRBJ1-1; no definite D call. The CDR3 loop spans 17 amino acids. Per the germline V gene, CDR1 is SGHRS and CDR2 is YFSETQ. V was cut by 0 bases and J by 3 bases, with 18 bases left in between. CDR3 in DNA: TGCGCCAGCAGCTTGGAGGTTGTAAGAGCTTTGGACACTGAAGCTTTCTTT. Its translation: CASSLEVVRALDTEAFF.

The chain has TRBV7-3 and TRBJ2-3; D is perhaps TRBD1 (6 bases). Germline V gene data show CDR1 as SGHTA and CDR2 as FQGTGA. The CDR3 consists of 23 residues. The ends were cut back, 1 base at V and 0 bases at J, with 32 bases in the middle. DNA for the CDR3: TGTGCCAGCAGCTTAAAGCCCCCCCGACCGCCCCCGGACAGATCCCCTAGCACAGATACGCAGTATTTT. It codes for CASSLKPPRPPPDRSPSTDTQYF.

V usage is TRBV19 and J usage is TRBJ1-5; no firm D call. In germline, CDR1 is LNHDA, CDR2 SQIVND (reference sequence). The CDR3 length is 13 residues. V dropped 7 bases and J dropped 7 bases, with 14 bases sitting between them. The CDR3 nucleotides are TGTGCCAGTATCCCCCGGGTTGGGCAGCCCCAGCATTTT. Its protein is CASIPRVGQPQHF. Drawing the rest from reference TRBV19 and TRBJ1-5, the complete variable domain is DGGITQSPKYLFRKEGQNVTLSCEQNLNHDAMYWYRQDPGQGLRLIYYSQIVNDFQKGDIAEGYSVSREKKESFPLTVTSAQKNPTAFYLCASIPRVGQPQHFGDGTRLSIL.